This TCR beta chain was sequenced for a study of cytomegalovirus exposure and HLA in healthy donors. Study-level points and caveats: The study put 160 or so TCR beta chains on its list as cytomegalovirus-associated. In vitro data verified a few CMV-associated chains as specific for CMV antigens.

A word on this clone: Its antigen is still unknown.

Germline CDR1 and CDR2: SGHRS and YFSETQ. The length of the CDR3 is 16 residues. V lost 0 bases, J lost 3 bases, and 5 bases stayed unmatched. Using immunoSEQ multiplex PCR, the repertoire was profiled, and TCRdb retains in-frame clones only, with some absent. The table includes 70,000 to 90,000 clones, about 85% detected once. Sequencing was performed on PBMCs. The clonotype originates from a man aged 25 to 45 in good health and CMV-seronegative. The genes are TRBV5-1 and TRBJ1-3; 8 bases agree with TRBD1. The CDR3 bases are TGCGCCAGCAGCTTGGAGGGGACAGGCGATGGAAACACCATATATTTT. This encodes CASSLEGTGDGNTIYF.